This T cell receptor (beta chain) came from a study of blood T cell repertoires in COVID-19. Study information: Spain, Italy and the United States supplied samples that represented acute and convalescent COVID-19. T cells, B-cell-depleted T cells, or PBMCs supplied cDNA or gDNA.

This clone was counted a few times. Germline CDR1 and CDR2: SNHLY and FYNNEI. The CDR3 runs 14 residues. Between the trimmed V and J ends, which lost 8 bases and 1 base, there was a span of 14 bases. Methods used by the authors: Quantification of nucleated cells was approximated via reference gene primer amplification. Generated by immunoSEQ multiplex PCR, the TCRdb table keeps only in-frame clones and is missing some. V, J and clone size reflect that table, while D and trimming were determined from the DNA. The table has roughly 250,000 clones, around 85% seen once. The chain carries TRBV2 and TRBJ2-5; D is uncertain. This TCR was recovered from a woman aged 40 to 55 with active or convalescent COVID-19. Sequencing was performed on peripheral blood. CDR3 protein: CASRAGTTQETQYF. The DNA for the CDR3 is TGTGCCAGCCGAGCAGGAACAACCCAAGAGACCCAGTACTTC.